A selection of T cell receptor beta chains follows, all from one sample in a study of patients and donors after allogeneic stem cell transplantation. TCRdb ran MiXCR on the RT-PCR reads and lists one entry per CDR3 protein. This table holds 70,000 to 100,000 distinct CDR3 sequences, around 5% found once. The sample consisted of blood, either unsorted or a sorted T cell fraction (not recorded which). All receptors come from a human donor who was either an allogeneic HSCT recipient or a stem cell or donor lymphocyte infusion donor (not recorded which). It is not recorded whose cells these are; they may come from a transplant donor. The CDR3 runs from the conserved cysteine through the conserved F or W. D genes are given only for firm matches. Size is omitted from some rows. Given values are once, few, many or a class for expanded clones.

>many|TRBJ2-1|TRBV16|15|.
CASSQLGSGTDEQFF
TGTGCCAGCAGCCAGCTCGGGTCGGGCACCGATGAGCAGTTCTTC
>many|TRBJ1-6|TRBV18|15|TRBD1
CASSPYGTVNSPLHF
TGTGCCAGCTCACCCTACGGGACAGTTAATTCACCCCTCCACTTT
>.|TRBJ2-5|TRBV18|16|.
CASSLNLAGAGETQYF
TGTGCCAGCTCACTAAACTTGGCGGGGGCTGGAGAGACCCAGTACTTC
>.|TRBJ1-6|TRBV7-8|15|TRBD1
CASSFGQGYNSPLHF
TGTGCCAGCAGCTTCGGACAGGGATATAATTCACCCCTCCACTTT
>many|TRBJ2-1|TRBV18|18|.
CASSPPSSVGGNYNEQFF
TGTGCCAGCTCACCACCGTCCAGTGTCGGCGGAAACTACAATGAGCAGTTCTTC
>many|TRBJ2-1|TRBV11-2|14|.
CASSLGRTNNEQFF
TGTGCCAGCAGCTTAGGACGGACGAACAATGAGCAGTTCTTC
>many|TRBJ2-4|TRBV3-1|15|TRBD2
CASSQLAEPGDIQYF
TGTGCCAGCAGCCAACTAGCGGAACCCGGGGACATTCAGTACTTC
>.|TRBJ1-3|TRBV3-1|11|.
CASGGGNTIYF
TGTGCCAGCGGGGGGGGAAACACCATATATTTT
>many|TRBJ1-1|TRBV3-1|14|.
CASRPKNGGSEAFF
TGTGCCAGCCGACCCAAAAACGGGGGCTCTGAAGCTTTCTTT
>many|TRBJ1-1|TRBV3-1|15|TRBD1
CASSHLTGGHTEAFF
TGTGCCAGCAGCCATCTTACAGGGGGGCACACTGAAGCTTTCTTT
>many|TRBJ2-7|TRBV5-1|13|.
CASSLVTQGEQYF
TGCGCCAGCAGCTTGGTTACCCAGGGCGAGCAGTACTTC
>many|TRBJ1-2|TRBV10-2|16|.
CASSESIPFETYGYTF
TGCGCCAGCAGTGAGTCGATACCCTTCGAGACCTATGGCTACACCTTC
>many|TRBJ1-1|TRBV3-1|13|.
CASSQGRGSEAFF
TGTGCCAGCAGCCAAGGGCGCGGGAGTGAAGCTTTCTTT
>many|TRBJ2-1|TRBV20-1|14|.
CSARLGTFDNEQFF
TGCAGTGCCCGCCTCGGGACTTTCGACAATGAGCAGTTCTTC
>.|TRBJ1-3|TRBV20-1|16|.
CSARDRRRREGNTIYF
TGCAGTGCTAGAGATAGGCGGAGACGGGAAGGAAACACCATATATTTT
>many|TRBJ2-2|TRBV11-2|15|.
CASSSDSSRTGELFF
TGTGCCAGCAGCTCAGACTCCTCGCGAACCGGGGAGCTGTTTTTT
>few|TRBJ2-5|TRBV6-1|18|.
CASSEAAPGGGRQETQYF
TGTGCCAGCAGTGAAGCAGCCCCTGGTGGAGGGAGACAAGAGACCCAGTACTTC
>many|TRBJ1-1|TRBV7-3|13|.
CASSPNLHTEAFF
TGTGCCAGCAGCCCCAACCTGCATACTGAAGCTTTCTTT
>few|TRBJ2-3|TRBV28|19|TRBD2
CASTLGGTSGRPGTDTQYF
TGTGCCAGCACCCTAGGGGGGACTAGCGGGAGGCCAGGCACAGATACGCAGTATTTT
>few|TRBJ1-1|TRBV12-3/TRBV12-4|17|.
CASSLRGNLAMNTEAFF
TGTGCCAGCAGTTTGCGGGGCAATTTGGCGATGAACACTGAAGCTTTCTTT
>.|TRBJ1-3|TRBV9|14|.
CASRAGHSGNTIYF
TGTGCCAGCAGAGCGGGCCACTCTGGAAACACCATATATTTT
>many|TRBJ1-2|TRBV5-1|14|TRBD1
CASSLVGQGDGYTF
TGCGCCAGCAGCTTGGTTGGACAGGGCGATGGCTACACCTTC
>few|TRBJ2-7|TRBV19|16|.
CASSSVGRRGVHEQYF
TGTGCCAGTAGCTCGGTGGGCCGAAGGGGGGTTCACGAGCAGTACTTC
>many|TRBJ2-5|TRBV20-1|17|TRBD2
CSARDLTGTSRQESQYF
TGCAGTGCTAGAGACCTTACCGGGACTAGCAGACAAGAGAGCCAGTACTTC
>few|TRBJ1-2|TRBV30|15|.
CAWSPPTKGRYGYTF
TGTGCCTGGAGTCCCCCTACGAAGGGGAGGTATGGCTACACCTTC
>.|TRBJ2-5|TRBV6-1|13|.
CASSEVRLKTQYF
TGTGCCAGCAGTGAGGTCAGGTTAAAGACCCAGTACTTC
>many|TRBJ2-5|TRBV10-3|14|TRBD2
CAISESGGEETQYF
TGTGCCATCAGTGAGTCGGGGGGGGAAGAGACCCAGTACTTC
>many|TRBJ2-1|TRBV5-1|15|TRBD2
CASSPGGPPNNEQFF
TGCGCCAGCAGCCCGGGGGGGCCGCCGAACAATGAGCAGTTCTTC
>many|TRBJ2-1|TRBV5-1|15|TRBD2
CASTTSGSSYNEQFF
TGCGCCAGCACTACTAGCGGGAGTTCCTACAATGAGCAGTTCTTC
>many|TRBJ2-5|TRBV27|15|.
CASSASPRGQETQYF
TGTGCCAGCAGTGCAAGCCCCAGGGGACAAGAGACCCAGTACTTC
>many|TRBJ1-5|TRBV3-1|16|.
CASSQDLHLSNQPQHF
TGTGCCAGCAGCCAAGATTTGCACCTTAGCAATCAGCCCCAGCATTTT
>.|TRBJ2-7|TRBV2|14|.
CASSEQGNYYEQYF
TGTGCCAGCAGTGAGCAGGGAAACTACTACGAGCAGTACTTC
>few|TRBJ1-5|TRBV20-1|12|.
CSARRSDQPQHF
TGCAGTGCTAGAAGGTCCGATCAGCCCCAGCATTTT
>many|TRBJ2-2|TRBV4-1|16|.
CASRTYGRGATGELFF
TGCGCCAGCAGAACTTATGGCAGGGGGGCAACCGGGGAGCTGTTTTTT
>many|TRBJ2-7|TRBV6-5|14|.
CASSYTFGAYEQYF
TGTGCCAGCAGTTACACCTTCGGGGCCTACGAGCAGTACTTC
>many|TRBJ1-1|TRBV11-3|14|.
CASSLGRENTEAFF
TGTGCCAGCAGCTTGGGCAGGGAGAACACTGAAGCTTTCTTT
>.|TRBJ2-2|TRBV30|13|.
CAWGGQNTGELFF
TGTGCCTGGGGGGGACAGAACACCGGGGAGCTGTTTTTT
>.|TRBJ2-7|TRBV28|16|TRBD2
CASSPQSGRARYEQYF
TGTGCCAGCAGTCCACAAAGCGGGAGGGCCCGCTACGAGCAGTACTTC
>many|TRBJ2-7|TRBV2|14|.
CASSERGPNYEQYF
TGTGCCAGCAGTGAACGGGGACCTAACTACGAGCAGTACTTC
>few|TRBJ1-3|TRBV28|13|.
CASSFGVGNTIYF
TGTGCCAGCAGTTTCGGGGTCGGAAACACCATATATTTT
>many|TRBJ2-7|TRBV28|13|.
CASSFSSFTEQYF
TGTGCCAGCAGTTTTTCAAGTTTTACCGAGCAGTACTTC